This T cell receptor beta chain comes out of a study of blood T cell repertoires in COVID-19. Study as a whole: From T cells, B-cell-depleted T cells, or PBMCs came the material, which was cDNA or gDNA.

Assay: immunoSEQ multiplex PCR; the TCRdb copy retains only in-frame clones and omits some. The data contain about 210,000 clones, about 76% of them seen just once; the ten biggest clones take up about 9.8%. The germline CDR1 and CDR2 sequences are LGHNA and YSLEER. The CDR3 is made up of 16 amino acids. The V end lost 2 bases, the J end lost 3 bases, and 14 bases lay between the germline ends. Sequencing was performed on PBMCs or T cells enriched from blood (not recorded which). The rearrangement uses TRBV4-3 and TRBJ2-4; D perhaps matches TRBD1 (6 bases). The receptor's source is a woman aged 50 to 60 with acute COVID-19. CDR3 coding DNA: TGCGCCAGCAGCCAAAGCCTCGACAGGTACAAAAACATTCAGTACTTC. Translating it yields CASSQSLDRYKNIQYF.